The 21 T cell receptor beta chains below come from one sample, sequenced in a study of T-cell memory formation after mild COVID-19. TCRdb re-derived calls from the 5' RACE reads in MiXCR, one entry per CDR3 protein. The sample carries more than 75,000 distinct CDR3 sequences, roughly 23% recorded once. Sequencing was performed on PBMCs or a T cell subset sorted from them (not recorded which). These receptors all come from a man younger than 35 who had mild COVID-19 (a few samples of this study predate the infection). Cell type and time point are not known.

The chain has TRBV10-3 and TRBJ2-5, with D unclear. The V gene's germline CDR1 is ENHRY and CDR2 SYGVKD. This CDR3 is 12 amino acids long. Trimming removed 6 bases from V and 1 base from J, with 6 bases in between. CDR3 sequence (DNA): TGTGCCATCAGGGGTAGCCAAGAGACCCAGTACTTC. Its translation: CAIRGSQETQYF.

CDR3 residues: CSVDDSANNEQFF. In DNA, the CDR3 is TGCAGCGTTGACGACAGCGCCAACAATGAGCAGTTCTTC. V usage is TRBV29-1 and J usage is TRBJ2-1, with D possibly matching TRBD1 (5 bases). This CDR3 has 13 residues. Germline V gene data show CDR1 as SQVTM and CDR2 as ANQGSEA. Trimming pared 3 bases from V and 5 bases from J, leaving 11 bases between.

This clonotype was observed a handful of times. The chain is built from TRBV9 and TRBJ2-3; 7 positions agree with TRBD1. After removal of 3 bases from V and 5 bases from J, the junction contained 6 bases not matched to a gene. The CDR3 runs to 14 residues. Germline CDR1 SGDLS, CDR2 YYNGEE. This CDR3 is CASSETGRVDTQYF. The CDR3 bases are TGTGCCAGCAGCGAGACAGGGAGAGTAGATACGCAGTATTTT.

The chain joins TRBV4-3 to TRBJ1-1; the D is unclear. This CDR3 contains 15 residues. The V end was cut by 0 bases, the J end by 4 bases, with 12 bases between. Germline CDR1 and CDR2: LGHNA and YSLEER. Written as DNA, the CDR3 is TGCGCCAGCAGCCAAGATCCGGGATGGAGCACTGAAGCTTTCTTT. It yields the protein CASSQDPGWSTEAFF.

V gene TRBV7-9 combines with J gene TRBJ2-7; possible D gene TRBD2, 5 bases. The CDR3 length is 14 residues. Germline CDR1 and CDR2: SEHNR and FQNEAQ (reference sequence). V was cut by 2 bases and J by 2 bases, with 10 bases left in between. The CDR3 here is CASSLSGDPYEQYF. The CDR3 bases are TGTGCCAGCAGCTTATCCGGGGATCCCTACGAGCAGTACTTC.

A few counts support this clonotype. The chain joins TRBV20-1 to TRBJ2-5; D is possibly TRBD2 (5 bases). Deletions cut 0 bases from V and 5 bases from J, with 19 bases between. The CDR3 totals 16 residues. Germline values: CDR1 DFQATT, CDR2 SNEGSKA (reference sequence). CDR3 DNA sequence: TGCAGTGCTAGAGACGGGCGGGCTTTAGGTGGCGAGACCCAGTACTTC. Its translation is CSARDGRALGGETQYF.

This clonotype was seen only once. The chain recombines TRBV7-9 with TRBJ1-1; D call uncertain. From germline, CDR1 is SEHNR and CDR2 FQNEAQ (reference sequence). The CDR3 extends over 15 amino acids. V lost 8 bases and J 5 bases, leaving 21 bases between the germline ends. CDR3 protein: CASSPDPTLRTEAFF. DNA for the CDR3: TGTGCCAGCTCCCCGGACCCCACGTTGCGGACTGAAGCTTTCTTT. The full variable domain, in which reference TRBV7-9 and TRBJ1-1 provide the parts outside the CDR3, is DTGVSQNPRHKITKRGQNVTFRCDPISEHNRLYWYRQTLGQGPEFLTYFQNEAQLEKSRLLSDRFSAERPKGSFSTLEIQRTEQGDSAMYLCASSPDPTLRTEAFFGQGTRLTVV.

This clonotype was detected only a few times. The rearrangement links TRBV4-3 to TRBJ2-1; D possibly corresponds to TRBD2 (6 bases). CDR1 is LGHNA, CDR2 YSLEER, per germline. The CDR3 totals 16 residues. The germline V and J ends were trimmed by 0 bases and 0 bases, with 9 bases remaining between them. The chain's CDR3 is CASSQDLGGSYNEQFF. CDR3 in DNA: TGCGCCAGCAGCCAAGATCTGGGGGGCTCCTACAATGAGCAGTTCTTC.

This clonotype has a count of ten or more. This chain links TRBV13 with TRBJ2-7; D is tentatively TRBD1 or TRBD2 (5 bases each). V was clipped by 5 bases and J by 5 bases, with 25 bases between them. Germline CDR1 PRHDT, CDR2 FYEKMQ (reference sequence). CDR3 length: 17 amino acids. DNA for the CDR3: TGTGCCAGCAGCCCCGGGGCCGTAGGGTCCACAAGCGACGAGCAGTACTTC. Amino acid sequence: CASSPGAVGSTSDEQYF.

This chain links TRBV4-1 with TRBJ2-7, with a possible D match to TRBD2 (6 bases). The length of the CDR3 is 13 residues. CDR1 is MGHRA and CDR2 is YSYEKL in the germline V gene. The V end lost 4 bases, the J end lost 6 bases, and 13 bases lay between the germline ends. For the CDR3, the DNA is TGCGCCAGCAGCCTAAGGCGGGACCGCGAGCAGTACTTC. Encoded protein: CASSLRRDREQYF.

This clonotype turned up a few times. The chain is built from TRBV4-1 and TRBJ2-1, with D possibly TRBD2 on 6 matching bases. The CDR3 covers 15 residues. V was pared by 3 bases and J by 7 bases, with 16 bases between. Germline CDR1 is MGHRA and CDR2 is YSYEKL. The CDR3 loop is CASSQYARDLNEQFF. CDR3 nucleotide sequence: TGCGCCAGCAGCCAGTATGCCAGGGACTTGAATGAGCAGTTCTTC.

This rearrangement joins TRBV6-5 to TRBJ1-1; no definite D call. The CDR3 has 14 amino acids. Germline CDR1 is MNHEY and CDR2 is SVGAGI. Trimming removed 2 bases at V and 1 base at J, with 8 bases between. The CDR3 loop reads CASSYDGQNTEAFF. CDR3 coding DNA: TGTGCCAGCAGTTACGACGGCCAGAACACTGAAGCTTTCTTT.

This clonotype has more than one count but fewer than ten. The chain has TRBV4-1 and TRBJ2-7, with D perhaps given as TRBD1 or TRBD2 (5 bases each). Trimming removed 4 bases at V and 3 bases at J, with 13 bases between. CDR1 is MGHRA and CDR2 is YSYEKL in the germline V gene. The CDR3 has 14 residues. CDR3 region: CASSPRETDYEQYF. The CDR3, as DNA: TGCGCCAGCAGCCCAAGGGAGACAGACTACGAGCAGTACTTC.

The chain links TRBV29-1 to TRBJ2-7, with D possibly matching TRBD2 (5 bases). There are 11 residues in the CDR3. With 5 bases removed from V and 7 bases from J, the gap between germline ends came to 12 bases. The germline gives CDR1 SQVTM, CDR2 ANQGSEA. This CDR3 reads CSVYGGGEQYF. DNA for the CDR3: TGCAGCGTTTATGGAGGCGGGGAGCAGTACTTC.

The chain combines TRBV9 with TRBJ1-2; D remains ambiguous. Germline lookup yields CDR1 SGDLS and CDR2 YYNGEE. Trimming left V 3 bases short and J 0 bases short, with 12 bases between. The CDR3 sequence is 15 residues long. The CDR3 region has the DNA TGTGCCAGCAGCGCCCCGGGCCCCACTAACTATGGCTACACCTTC. This gives the protein CASSAPGPTNYGYTF.

The rearrangement uses TRBV29-1 and TRBJ2-7; TRBD2 might be the D (5 bases). V was trimmed by 6 bases and J by 7 bases, leaving 19 bases between them. Looked up from germline, CDR1 is SQVTM and CDR2 is ANQGSEA. This CDR3 spans 13 amino acids. CDR3 in DNA: TGCAGCGTCTTTTCGGACTCTACGGGGGAGCAGTACGTC. Its translation: CSVFSDSTGEQYV.

This chain connects TRBV9 to TRBJ1-1; D gene ambiguous. Germline V gene lookup returns CDR1 SGDLS and CDR2 YYNGEE. V was trimmed by 3 bases and J by 2 bases, leaving 8 bases between them. The CDR3 consists of 13 residues. As DNA, the CDR3 is TGTGCCAGCAGCGAGGACGGTAACACTGAAGCTTTCTTT. Translating gives CASSEDGNTEAFF.

The rearrangement uses TRBV4-3 and TRBJ2-1; the match to TRBD1 covers 7 bases. Per the germline V gene, CDR1 is LGHNA and CDR2 is YSLEER. The CDR3 is 16 amino acids. Germline trimming cut 1 base from V and 7 bases from J; bases unmatched to any gene: 10. CDR3 loop: CASSQVARTGRNEQFF. The CDR3 DNA is TGCGCCAGCAGCCAAGTTGCCCGGACAGGACGAAATGAGCAGTTCTTC.

This chain uses TRBV4-3 with TRBJ2-6, with a weak D call TRBD2 (5 bases). V dropped 5 bases and J dropped 0 bases, with 17 bases sitting between them. In germline, CDR1 is LGHNA, CDR2 YSLEER. This CDR3 spans 18 amino acids. CDR3 sequence (DNA): TGCGCCAGCAGCTTGAGAGGGTATTTTCCCTCTGGGGCCAACGTCCTGACTTTC. Its protein is CASSLRGYFPSGANVLTF.

This clonotype has more than one count but fewer than ten. The CDR3 is CASSGTSGEEETQYF. In DNA, the CDR3 is TGTGCCAGCAGCGGGACTAGCGGGGAGGAAGAGACCCAGTACTTC. The V gene is TRBV12-3 or TRBV12-4, the J gene TRBJ2-5; 13 bases align to TRBD2. The CDR3 covers 15 residues. V trimming: 6 bases; J trimming: 3 bases; junction bases outside the gene matches: 4.

This clonotype occurred a few times. The CDR3 loop is CASSVTDTQYF. The DNA of the CDR3 is TGTGCCAGCAGCGTGACAGATACGCAGTATTTT. V gene TRBV7-9 combines with J gene TRBJ2-3; D gene ambiguous. The V gene lost 5 bases and the J gene lost 3 bases, with 3 bases spanning the gap. Germline values: CDR1 SEHNR, CDR2 FQNEAQ (reference sequence). The CDR3 covers 11 residues.